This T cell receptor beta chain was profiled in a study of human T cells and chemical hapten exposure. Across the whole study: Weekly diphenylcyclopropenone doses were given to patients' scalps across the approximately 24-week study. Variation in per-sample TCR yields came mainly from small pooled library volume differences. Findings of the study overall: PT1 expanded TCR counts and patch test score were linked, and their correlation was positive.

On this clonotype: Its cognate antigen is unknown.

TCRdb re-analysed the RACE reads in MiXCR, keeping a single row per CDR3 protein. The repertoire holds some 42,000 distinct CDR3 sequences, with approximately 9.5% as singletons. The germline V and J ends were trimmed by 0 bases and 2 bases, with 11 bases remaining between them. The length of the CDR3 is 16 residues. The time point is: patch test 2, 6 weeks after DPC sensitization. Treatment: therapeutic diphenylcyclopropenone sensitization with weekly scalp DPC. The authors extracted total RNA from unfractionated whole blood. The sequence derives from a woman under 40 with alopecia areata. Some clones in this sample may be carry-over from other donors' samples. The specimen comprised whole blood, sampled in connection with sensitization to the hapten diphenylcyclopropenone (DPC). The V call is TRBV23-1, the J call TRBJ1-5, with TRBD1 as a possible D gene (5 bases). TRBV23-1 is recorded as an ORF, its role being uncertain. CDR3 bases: TGCGCCAGCAGTCAATCGCAGGGAGATGGCAATCAGCCCCAGCATTTT. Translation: CASSQSQGDGNQPQHF.